The entry that follows covers one T cell receptor beta chain sequence. This clone appeared once. Its target antigen remains unknown. One base away there is no much larger clone; base qualities are not given. TCRbeta CDR3 regions were amplified from genomic DNA by means of the immunoSEQ Assay, a bias-controlled multiplex PCR. The published analysis was carried out like this. Nucleated cell counts per sample were estimated from amplification of reference gene primers within the assay. Sequence reads were collapsed and filtered to measure the absolute abundance of every unique TCRbeta CDR3 rearrangement. For each sample, productive Simpson clonality was calculated by taking the square root of Simpson's diversity index across productive rearrangements. In its TCRdb copy, this immuneACCESS table keeps in-frame sequences only and misses some clones. Where compared with another copy, unresolved V genes explain less than half of these, and the others have no known cause. Clone size and the V and J calls come from that table; the DNA yielded D and trimming. This sample lists about 300,000 clones; approximately 90% were detected once. Of the sample, roughly 5% is held by the ten largest clones.

The CDR3 runs 16 residues from the cysteine to the phenylalanine. CDR3 DNA only is kept here, 48 bases in frame from base 1. CDR1 MGHDK and CDR2 SYGVNS are derived from the germline V gene. Trimmed from V: 5 bases; trimmed from J: 3 bases; junction bases lacking a gene match: 8. Collaborating institutions collected whole blood in K2EDTA tubes following their own protocols. For TCRbeta analysis, collaborators shipped samples as frozen whole blood, isolated PBMCs, or DNA extracted from either of those sample types. The data are from a study of blood T cell repertoires in COVID-19 (dated by TCRdb to about 2020). Regarding the study in general: Samples covering the acute and convalescent phases of COVID-19 were provided by collaborators in the United States, Italy and Spain. The sample metadata nearly always contained a de-identified subject ID, COVID-19 status, age in years and sex. Subjects who had been exposed to COVID-19, were actively infected with it, or had recovered from it provided the deeply sampled blood TCRbeta repertoires that made up the dataset. The prospective study material was composed of cDNA or gDNA derived from T cells, B-cell-depleted T cells, or PBMCs. A freely available public database, intended as a resource for researchers studying the immune response to SARS-CoV-2, is where the repertoires were released. Where available, HLA class I and class II types were taken from metadata supplied by the sample provider and were not determined by assay-based typing. The samples were drawn from two sources: the first 160 participants of the ongoing ImmuneRACE study, and 1,200 or so subjects contributed by 6 global collaborators. Overall results and qualifications from the work: How much clinical and demographic metadata was included differed by source and by participant, and the metadata was provided uncurated.

The chain uses TRBV25-1 and TRBJ1-2, and 11 bases in between align with TRBD1. The sequencing input was peripheral blood. The source of this sequence is a man aged 40-49 years with acute or convalescent COVID-19. The DNA reads as follows: TGTGCCAGCAGTCCCGGGACAGGGGGTGCTTACTATGGCTACACCTTC. Translated, it gives CASSPGTGGAYYGYTF.